Sequencing of this TCR beta chain was carried out in a study of cytomegalovirus exposure and HLA in healthy donors. Regarding the study as a whole: Segments of the TCR beta V type were, in most cases, productive about 87% or about 30% of the time in an earlier analysis.

PCR was performed using 60 Vbeta and 13 Jbeta primers. TCRdb's copy holds only in-frame clones and misses some; the assay was immunoSEQ multiplex PCR. Here the sample spans more than 95,000 clones, 60% to 85% being singletons. As regards this clone: No antigen is known for it.

CDR3 length: 14 amino acids. The germline V gene has CDR1 SGHAT and CDR2 FQNNGV. V was clipped by 3 bases and J by 0 bases, with 8 bases between them. The chain links TRBV11-2 to TRBJ1-2; a weak D match, TRBD1 (5 bases). The receptor was derived from a man between 50 and 59 years old in good health and CMV-seronegative. Sequencing was done on a sample of PBMCs. The CDR3 region has the DNA TGTGCCAGCAGCTTCGGACACCCTAACTATGGCTACACCTTC. Translated, it gives CASSFGHPNYGYTF. The whole variable domain, filled in from reference TRBV11-2 and TRBJ1-2, reads EAGVAQSPRYKIIEKRQSVAFWCNPISGHATLYWYQQILGQGPKLLIQFQNNGVVDDSQLPKDRFSAERLKGVDSTLKIQPAKLEDSAVYLCASSFGHPNYGYTFGSGTRLTVV.